Below, 14 T cell receptor beta chains from the same sample are listed, as sequenced in a study of T cell responses to AZD1222 COVID-19 vaccine. Produced via immunoSEQ multiplex PCR; TCRdb's table is partial and in-frame only. This sample has about 75,000 clones, with approximately 90% found just once. Material: peripheral blood, obtained 28 days after the second dose of the MenACWY control vaccine. These receptors were collected from an adult who received the MenACWY meningococcal vaccine as a control.

The chain links TRBV3-1 (or the pseudogene TRBV3-2) to TRBJ1-4, with D tentatively TRBD1 (5 bases). V was cut by 2 bases and J by 7 bases, with 11 bases left in between. Per the germline V gene, CDR1 is LGHDT and CDR2 is YNNKEL (reference sequence). The CDR3 runs to 14 residues. The CDR3 loop reads CASSQRGMGEKLFF. DNA of the CDR3: TGTGCCAGCAGCCAACGGGGGATGGGTGAAAAACTGTTTTTT.

The rearrangement uses TRBV7-2 and TRBJ2-3; 11 positions match TRBD2. Germline values: CDR1 SGHTA, CDR2 FQGNSA. Trimming removed 5 bases from V and 0 bases from J; junction bases left unmatched: 4. This CDR3 region has 16 residues. The CDR3: CASSLSGGASTDTQYF. In DNA form, the CDR3 reads TGTGCCAGCAGCCTTAGCGGGGGGGCTAGCACAGATACGCAGTATTTT. Drawing the rest from reference TRBV7-2 and TRBJ2-3, the complete variable domain is GAGVSQSPSNKVTEKGKDVELRCDPISGHTALYWYRQSLGQGLEFLIYFQGNSAPDKSGLPSDRFSAERTGGSVSTLTIQRTQQEDSAVYLCASSLSGGASTDTQYFGPGTRLTVL.

The chain has TRBV7-3 and TRBJ1-6; the D gene is possibly TRBD1 (6 bases). V was shortened by 5 bases and J by 5 bases, with 7 bases between the two germline ends. Germline CDR1 and CDR2: SGHTA and FQGTGA. This CDR3 is built from 13 residues. The chain's CDR3 is CASSHRDNSPLHF. As DNA, the CDR3 is TGTGCCAGCAGCCACAGGGATAATTCACCCCTCCACTTT.

DNA for the CDR3: TGTGCCATCAGTGGTCAAGACCGGATTGGGGAGACCCAGTACTTC. It is translated as CAISGQDRIGETQYF. The rearrangement links TRBV10-3 to TRBJ2-5; D remains ambiguous. The CDR3 contains 15 residues. Per the germline V gene, CDR1 is ENHRY and CDR2 is SYGVKD. V dropped 4 bases and J dropped 5 bases, with 17 bases sitting between them.

This chain links TRBV28 with TRBJ1-6; D uncertain. V lost 5 bases, J lost 6 bases, and 17 bases lay in between. CDR3 length: 16 amino acids. Germline V gene data show CDR1 as MDHEN and CDR2 as SYDVKM. In DNA, the CDR3 is TGTGCCAGCAGTCCCCCCACCCCCTCCGGTAATTCACCCCTCCACTTT. This sequence encodes CASSPPTPSGNSPLHF.

The gene calls are TRBV10-1 and TRBJ2-7, with 12 positions matching TRBD1. CDR3 length equals 15 residues. Germline loops: CDR1 WNHNN, CDR2 SYGVQD (reference sequence). V lost 3 bases and J lost 5; bases outside the gene matches: 5. The CDR3 region has the DNA TGCGCCAGCAGTGAAGGAGGGACAGGGGGCAACGAGCAGTACTTC. It specifies CASSEGGTGGNEQYF.

The rearrangement uses TRBV5-4 and TRBJ1-5; D not certain. CDR1 is SGHNT, CDR2 YYREEE, per germline (reference sequence). The V end lost 2 bases, the J end lost 4 bases, and 4 bases lay between the germline ends. This CDR3 is built from 12 residues. CDR3 coding DNA: TGTGCCAGCAGCTTAAATAATCAGCCCCAGCATTTT. The encoded protein is CASSLNNQPQHF.

V is TRBV4-3 and J is TRBJ1-2; TRBD1 is a possible D gene (5 bases). The length of the CDR3 is 16 residues. The V gene lost 0 bases and the J gene lost 0 bases, with 11 bases spanning the gap. Germline V gene lookup returns CDR1 LGHNA and CDR2 YSLEER. CDR3 residues: CASSQEEGQANYGYTF. CDR3 in DNA: TGCGCCAGCAGCCAAGAAGAGGGGCAAGCTAACTATGGCTACACCTTC.

The chain combines TRBV6-1 with TRBJ2-5; 7 nucleotides align to TRBD2. Germline loops: CDR1 MNHNS, CDR2 SASEGT. The CDR3 totals 16 residues. The ends lost 0 bases at V and 5 bases at J; junction bases unmatched: 9. Written as DNA, the CDR3 is TGTGCCAGCAGTGAAGCCCACTGGGGGGGGTTGGAGACCCAGTACTTC. It specifies CASSEAHWGGLETQYF.

This rearrangement joins TRBV6-2 or TRBV6-3 to TRBJ1-4; D remains ambiguous. The CDR3 extends over 14 amino acids. With 0 bases removed from V and 14 bases from J, the gap between germline ends came to 16 bases. CDR1 is MNHEY and CDR2 is SVGEGT in the germline V gene. CDR3 region: CASSYSRAESRLFF. DNA for the CDR3: TGTGCCAGCAGTTACTCGAGGGCGGAATCGAGGCTGTTTTTT.

The chain uses TRBV27 and TRBJ1-6; weak D call: TRBD1 (5 bases). CDR1 and CDR2 from the germline V gene are MNHEY and SMNVEV (reference sequence). Trimming removed 9 bases from V and 7 bases from J, with 13 bases in between. The CDR3 extends over 13 amino acids. CDR3 coding DNA: TGTGCCAGTCAGGGAGTGGGGAATTCACCCCTCCACTTT. This codes for CASQGVGNSPLHF.

This clone appeared once. The rearrangement links TRBV6-4 to TRBJ2-1; TRBD1 might be the D (5 bases). This CDR3 is built from 15 residues. Deletions cut 0 bases from V and 10 bases from J, with 16 bases between. Germline CDR1 reads MRHNA; CDR2 reads SNTAGT. The DNA of the CDR3 is TGTGCCAGCAGTGACTCCGGGCAGGGTGGTAGGGAGCAGTTCTTC. Translation gives CASSDSGQGGREQFF.

The chain carries TRBV5-6 and TRBJ1-6; D perhaps matches TRBD1 (5 bases). Germline V gene data show CDR1 as SGHDT and CDR2 as YYEEEE. V was clipped by 3 bases and J by 4 bases, with 11 bases between them. The CDR3 contains 15 residues. For the CDR3, the DNA is TGTGCCAGCAGCTGGGGACCCTCTTATAATTCACCCCTCCACTTT. This encodes CASSWGPSYNSPLHF. The variable domain in full, with the rest retrieved from reference TRBV5-6 and TRBJ1-6, is DAGVTQSPTHLIKTRGQQVTLRCSPKSGHDTVSWYQQALGQGPQFIFQYYEEEERQRGNFPDRFSGHQFPNYSSELNVNALLLGDSALYLCASSWGPSYNSPLHFGNGTRLTVT.

This clone was found once. CDR3 amino acids: CASSIWTSGLVDTQYF. The DNA for the CDR3 is TGTGCCAGCAGCATTTGGACTAGCGGGTTAGTAGATACGCAGTATTTT. This sequence joins TRBV5-4 and TRBJ2-3, with 11 bases matching TRBD2. Germline values: CDR1 SGHNT, CDR2 YYREEE (reference sequence). This CDR3 region has 16 residues. Unmatched junction bases numbered 9, after V lost 4 bases and J lost 5 bases.